These 22 T cell receptor beta chains were all obtained from the same sample, sequenced in a study of shared clonotypes between healthy human individuals. CD45RO-negative, CCR7-selected cells formed the naive CD8 fraction, which excluded terminally differentiated effector memory CD45RA+ cells. Method: immunoSEQ multiplex PCR; TCRdb's copy keeps in-frame clones and lacks some. The table lists hundreds of thousands of clones, roughly 95% of them singletons. The sequenced material came from naive CD8+ T cells sorted from blood. The receptors derive from a woman aged 25 to 45 in good health.

This clone came up once. The chain uses TRBV29-1 and TRBJ2-5, with D possibly matching TRBD2 (5 bases). The J call may be in error: the DNA end matches TRBJ2-7 better. The length of the CDR3 is 13 residues. CDR1 and CDR2 from the germline V gene are SQVTM and ANQGSEA. CDR3 residues: CSVRGFGSYEQYF. The CDR3 nucleotides are TGCAGCGTCCGGGGTTTCGGCTCCTACGAGCAGTACTTC.

V usage is TRBV2 and J usage is TRBJ1-4; D unclear. This CDR3 region has 15 residues. CDR1 and CDR2 (germline): SNHLY, FYNNEI. V was shortened by 8 bases and J by 2 bases, with 15 bases between the two germline ends. This chain's CDR3 is CASSNSVVTNEKLFF. CDR3 nucleotides: TGTGCCAGCTCCAACTCGGTTGTGACTAATGAAAAACTGTTTTTT.

V gene TRBV7-8 combines with J gene TRBJ2-1; 8 bases fit TRBD2. The J segment lost 4 bases and the V segment lost 5 bases, leaving 10 bases of the junction unmatched. The germline gives CDR1 SGHVS, CDR2 FQNEAQ. CDR3 size: 16 residues. The CDR3: CASSDPIAGSYNEQFF. The CDR3 nucleotides are TGTGCCAGCAGCGACCCTATAGCGGGAAGTTACAATGAGCAGTTCTTC.

The chain carries TRBV19 and TRBJ2-1, with 7 bases matching TRBD1. The V gene's germline CDR1 is LNHDA and CDR2 SQIVND (reference sequence). The CDR3 runs 15 residues. With V trimmed by 5 bases and J by 4 bases, 8 bases remained unmatched. This CDR3 is CASSLSGTVYNEQFF. In nucleotides, the CDR3 is TGTGCCAGTAGTTTATCCGGGACAGTATACAATGAGCAGTTCTTC.

The chain has TRBV6-1 and TRBJ2-2, with 8 bases aligning to TRBD2. V shed 2 bases and J 7 bases; nucleotides not matched to a gene: 6. Germline CDR1 MNHNS, CDR2 SASEGT. This CDR3 is built from 15 residues. In DNA, the CDR3 is TGTGCCAGCAGTGAAAGACGGGAGGGAGGCGGGGAGCTGTTTTTT. Its translation: CASSERREGGGELFF.

The chain links TRBV6-5 to TRBJ1-2; no clear D gene. This CDR3 has 15 amino acids. The germline V gene has CDR1 MNHEY and CDR2 SVGAGI. With 4 bases removed from V and 4 bases from J, the gap between germline ends came to 16 bases. CDR3 region: CASSSPQSYSYGYTF. CDR3 nucleotides: TGTGCCAGCAGTTCTCCGCAGAGTTACTCCTATGGCTACACCTTC.

The CDR3 loop reads CATSARWYTEAFF. DNA for the CDR3: TGTGCCACCAGCGCCAGGTGGTACACTGAAGCTTTCTTT. The rearrangement links TRBV15 to TRBJ1-1; D is unresolved. The CDR3 has 13 residues. Between the trimmed V and J ends, which lost 5 bases and 3 bases, there was a span of 10 bases. Germline V gene lookup returns CDR1 LNHNV and CDR2 YYDKDF (reference sequence).

Concerning this clone: Other DNA sequences in the same sample also yield this CDR3. This chain uses TRBV6-5 with TRBJ1-1; D not certain. The CDR3 length is 11 residues. Per germline, CDR1 MNHEY and CDR2 SVGAGI. The V gene lost 3 bases and the J gene lost 6 bases, with 5 bases spanning the gap. The CDR3 here is CASSYGAEAFF. The CDR3 bases are TGTGCCAGCAGTTATGGCGCTGAAGCTTTCTTT.

CDR3 region: CASSLGVVNTGELFF. In nucleotides, the CDR3 is TGTGCCAGCAGTTTAGGAGTCGTTAACACCGGGGAGCTGTTTTTT. The gene calls are TRBV27 and TRBJ2-2; D uncertain. The CDR3 totals 15 residues. Germline CDR1 reads MNHEY; CDR2 reads SMNVEV (reference sequence). Trimming stripped 2 bases from V and 2 bases from J, with 9 bases between.

In its sample, this clone was seen once. The chain couples TRBV28 to TRBJ2-3; a possible D gene is TRBD1 (5 bases). The germline V gene encodes CDR1 MDHEN and CDR2 SYDVKM. The CDR3 covers 14 residues. V was clipped by 3 bases and J by 6 bases, with 13 bases between them. The CDR3 DNA sequence: TGTGCCAGCAGTTTTGTCCAGGGTCGGGATACGCAGTATTTT. Its protein product is CASSFVQGRDTQYF.

The chain has TRBV27 and TRBJ2-7, with D tentatively TRBD2 (6 bases). From germline, CDR1 is MNHEY and CDR2 SMNVEV (reference sequence). There are 15 residues in the CDR3. V shed 6 bases and J shed 5 bases, with 20 bases lying between them. DNA for the CDR3: TGTGCCAGCAGCCCATTGGAGGGGCGGGCGAACGAGCAGTACTTC. Its protein is CASSPLEGRANEQYF.

The V gene is TRBV7-6, the J gene TRBJ1-3; D is unresolved. The germline V gene has CDR1 SGHVS and CDR2 FNYEAQ. This CDR3 contains 14 residues. V lost 3 bases, J lost 2 bases, and 8 bases lay in between. CDR3 residues: CASSFGRPGNTIYF. The DNA for the CDR3 is TGTGCCAGCAGCTTTGGGCGCCCTGGAAACACCATATATTTT. The whole variable domain, filled in from reference TRBV7-6 and TRBJ1-3, reads GAGVSQSPRYKVTKRGQDVALRCDPISGHVSLYWYRQALGQGPEFLTYFNYEAQQDKSGLPNDRFSAERPEGSISTLTIQRTEQRDSAMYRCASSFGRPGNTIYFGEGSWLTVV.

The rearrangement links TRBV9 to TRBJ1-1; TRBD1 matches at 7 bases. The CDR3 length is 13 residues. Germline CDR1 is SGDLS and CDR2 is YYNGEE. Unmatched junction bases numbered 5, after V lost 3 bases and J lost 6 bases. The CDR3 spells CASSGNRGAEAFF. The CDR3 bases are TGTGCCAGCAGCGGAAACAGGGGTGCTGAAGCTTTCTTT.

This sequence joins TRBV11-2 and TRBJ1-5; 8 nucleotides line up with TRBD1. V shed 6 bases, J shed 3 bases, and the junction held 7 bases outside the gene matches. Germline V gene lookup returns CDR1 SGHAT and CDR2 FQNNGV. The CDR3 sequence is 15 residues long. Written as DNA, the CDR3 is TGTGCCAGCAGGAATCTACAGGGGGACAATCAGCCCCAGCATTTT. It translates to CASRNLQGDNQPQHF.

This rearrangement joins TRBV27 to TRBJ2-7, with 9 bases identical to TRBD1. Germline lookup yields CDR1 MNHEY and CDR2 SMNVEV (reference sequence). Trimming at V came to 6 bases and at J to 6 bases, leaving 6 bases not matched to a gene. The CDR3 has 13 residues. The CDR3 bases are TGTGCCAGCAGGTACGGGACAGGGTTCGAGCAGTACTTC. Translation: CASRYGTGFEQYF.

As for this clone: The junction departs from the called germline gene at one end, perhaps through a read error. The rearrangement joins TRBV14 to TRBJ2-1; TRBD2 agrees at 8 bases. Looked up from germline, CDR1 is SGHDN and CDR2 is FVKESK. There are 13 residues in the CDR3. Here the CDR3 DNA reads TGTGCCAGCAGCCTAGCGGGGTACACTGAGCAGTTCTTC. Encoded protein: CASSLAGYTEQFF.

The genes are TRBV27 and TRBJ2-1, with 10 bases identical to TRBD1. CDR3 length: 15 residues. Unmatched junction bases numbered 7, after V lost 8 bases and J lost 3 bases. Germline V gene sequence: CDR1 MNHEY, CDR2 SMNVEV (reference sequence). CDR3 in amino acids: CASSNGDRGYNEQFF. The CDR3 DNA is TGTGCCAGCTCAAACGGGGACAGGGGCTACAATGAGCAGTTCTTC.

The chain is built from TRBV9 and TRBJ2-1, with D perhaps TRBD2 (6 bases). Germline CDR1 is SGDLS and CDR2 is YYNGEE. The CDR3 has 15 amino acids. V was shortened by 0 bases and J by 3 bases, with 10 bases between the two germline ends. Here the CDR3 reads CASSVGASDYNEQFF. As DNA, the CDR3 is TGTGCCAGCAGCGTAGGGGCTAGCGACTACAATGAGCAGTTCTTC. The entire variable domain, with the rest obtained from reference TRBV9 and TRBJ2-1, is as follows: DSGVTQTPKHLITATGQRVTLRCSPRSGDLSVYWYQQSLDQGLQFLIQYYNGEERAKGNILERFSAQQFPDLHSELNLSSLELGDSALYFCASSVGASDYNEQFFGPGTRLTVL.

The chain joins TRBV6-5 to TRBJ1-1, with no clear D. CDR3 length: 15 residues. The germline CDR1 and CDR2 sequences are MNHEY and SVGAGI. V was cut by 0 bases and J by 4 bases, with 12 bases left in between. The CDR3 region has the DNA TGTGCCAGCAGTTACTCGAGATCGTCCCTCACTGAAGCTTTCTTT. It encodes CASSYSRSSLTEAFF.

This clone was detected once. V gene TRBV7-2 combines with J gene TRBJ1-1; no definite D call. The germline CDR1 and CDR2 sequences are SGHTA and FQGNSA. The CDR3 loop spans 13 amino acids. Trimming shortened V by 2 bases and J by 1 base, and 5 bases separated the two germline ends. In DNA, the CDR3 is TGTGCCAGCAGCTTATTTACGAACACTGAAGCTTTCTTT. Encoded protein: CASSLFTNTEAFF.

The chain couples TRBV4-1 to TRBJ1-2, with D tentatively TRBD1 (5 bases). Germline V gene lookup returns CDR1 MGHRA and CDR2 YSYEKL. The CDR3 consists of 15 residues. V was shortened by 0 bases and J by 5 bases, with 13 bases between the two germline ends. CDR3 amino acids: CASSQDSTASYGYTF. The CDR3 DNA reads as TGCGCCAGCAGCCAAGATTCGACAGCTTCATATGGCTACACCTTC.

The chain carries TRBV6-6 and TRBJ2-3; 10 bases fit TRBD2. The J segment lost 2 bases and the V segment lost 5 bases, leaving 4 bases of the junction unmatched. CDR3 length: 15 residues. In germline, CDR1 is MNHNY, CDR2 SVGAGI (reference sequence). In DNA form, the CDR3 reads TGTGCCAGCAGTCGGGGGACTAGCGCCACAGATACGCAGTATTTT. Encoded protein: CASSRGTSATDTQYF.